Listed here is a single T cell receptor (beta chain). Its antigen is not known. These data belong to a study of cytotoxic CD8 clonotypes in ibrutinib-treated CLL. Study-level information: IGHV unmutated 17 to 18; relapsed/refractory fewer than 13; treatment-naive roughly 14. Response samples came after a median about 13 months of treatment, range 6 to 36.

This CDR3 spans 17 amino acids. The trim removed 0 bases at V and 7 bases at J, leaving 11 bases unmatched. Germline V gene sequence: CDR1 LGHNA, CDR2 YNFKEQ. Study conclusions and caveats: Higher clonality was seen at ibrutinib response and a return toward baseline at progression. Baseline clonality exceeded age-matched healthy donors and tracked circulating CD8+ T-cell counts.

The method was immunoSEQ multiplex PCR; TCRdb's version includes in-frame clones alone and lacks a portion of them. The top ten clones hold approximately 27% of a sample with about 140,000 clones, approximately 75% of them seen once. The chain uses TRBV4-2 and TRBJ1-1; 10 bases fit TRBD1. Sequencing was performed on PBMCs, taken after 12 months of ibrutinib treatment. This TCR was recovered from a human donor with chronic lymphocytic leukemia. For the CDR3, the DNA is TGTGCCAGCAGCCAAGAGCCCCCGGGGACAGGGGACAGTGAAGCTTTCTTT. Its translation: CASSQEPPGTGDSEAFF.